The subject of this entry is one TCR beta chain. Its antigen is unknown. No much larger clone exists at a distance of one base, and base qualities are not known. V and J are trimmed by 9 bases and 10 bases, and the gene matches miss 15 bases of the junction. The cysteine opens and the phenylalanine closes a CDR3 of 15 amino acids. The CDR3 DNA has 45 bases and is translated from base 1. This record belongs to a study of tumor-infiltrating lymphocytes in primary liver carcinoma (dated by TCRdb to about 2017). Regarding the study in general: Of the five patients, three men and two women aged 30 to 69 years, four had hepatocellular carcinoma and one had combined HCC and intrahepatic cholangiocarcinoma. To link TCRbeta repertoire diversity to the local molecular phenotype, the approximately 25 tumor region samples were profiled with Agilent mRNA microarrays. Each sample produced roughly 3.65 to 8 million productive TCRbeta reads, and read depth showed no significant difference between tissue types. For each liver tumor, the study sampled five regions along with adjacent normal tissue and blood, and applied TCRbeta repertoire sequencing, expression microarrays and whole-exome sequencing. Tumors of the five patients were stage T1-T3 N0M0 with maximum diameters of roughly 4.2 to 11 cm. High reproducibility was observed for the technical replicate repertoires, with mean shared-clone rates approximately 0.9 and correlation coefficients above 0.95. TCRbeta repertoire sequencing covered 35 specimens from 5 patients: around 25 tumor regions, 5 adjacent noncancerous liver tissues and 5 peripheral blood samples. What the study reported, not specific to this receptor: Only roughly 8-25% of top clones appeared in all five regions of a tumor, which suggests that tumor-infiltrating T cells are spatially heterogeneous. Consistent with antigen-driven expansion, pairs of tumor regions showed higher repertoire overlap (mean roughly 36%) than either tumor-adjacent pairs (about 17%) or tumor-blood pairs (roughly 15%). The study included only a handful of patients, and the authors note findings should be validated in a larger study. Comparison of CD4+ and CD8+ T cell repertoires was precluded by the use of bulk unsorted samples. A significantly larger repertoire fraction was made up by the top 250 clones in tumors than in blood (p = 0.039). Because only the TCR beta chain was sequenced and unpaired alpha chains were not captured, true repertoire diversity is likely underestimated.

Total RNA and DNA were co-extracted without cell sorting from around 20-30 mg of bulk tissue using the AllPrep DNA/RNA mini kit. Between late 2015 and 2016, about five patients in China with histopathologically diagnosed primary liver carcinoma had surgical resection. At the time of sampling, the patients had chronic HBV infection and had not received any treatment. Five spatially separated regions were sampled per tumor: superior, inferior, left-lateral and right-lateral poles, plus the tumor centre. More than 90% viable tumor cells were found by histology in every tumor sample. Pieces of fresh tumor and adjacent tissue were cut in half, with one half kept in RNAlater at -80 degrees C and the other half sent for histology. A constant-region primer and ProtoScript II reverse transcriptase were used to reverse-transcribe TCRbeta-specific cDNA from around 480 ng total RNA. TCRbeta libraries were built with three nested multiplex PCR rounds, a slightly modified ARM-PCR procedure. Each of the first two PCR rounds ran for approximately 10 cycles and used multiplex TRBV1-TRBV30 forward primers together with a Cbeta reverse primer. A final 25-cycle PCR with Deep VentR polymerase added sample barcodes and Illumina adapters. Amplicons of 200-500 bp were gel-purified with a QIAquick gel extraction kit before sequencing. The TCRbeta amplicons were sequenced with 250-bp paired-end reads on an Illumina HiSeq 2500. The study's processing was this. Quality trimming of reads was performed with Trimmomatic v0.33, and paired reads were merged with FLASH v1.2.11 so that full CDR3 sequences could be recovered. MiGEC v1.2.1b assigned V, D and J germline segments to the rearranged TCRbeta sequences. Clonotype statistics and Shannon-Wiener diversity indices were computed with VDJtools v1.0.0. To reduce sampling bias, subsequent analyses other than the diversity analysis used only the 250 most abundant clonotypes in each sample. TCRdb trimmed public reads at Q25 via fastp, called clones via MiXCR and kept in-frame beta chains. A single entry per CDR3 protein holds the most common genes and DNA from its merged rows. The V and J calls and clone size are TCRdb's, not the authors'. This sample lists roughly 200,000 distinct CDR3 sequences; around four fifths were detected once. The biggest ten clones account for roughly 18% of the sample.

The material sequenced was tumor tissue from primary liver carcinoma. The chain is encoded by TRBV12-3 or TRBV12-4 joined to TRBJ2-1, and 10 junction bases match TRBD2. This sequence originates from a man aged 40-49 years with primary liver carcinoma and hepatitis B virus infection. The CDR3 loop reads CARILQAGGPQEQFF. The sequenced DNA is TGTGCCAGGATTTTACAAGCGGGAGGGCCCCAAGAGCAGTTCTTC.